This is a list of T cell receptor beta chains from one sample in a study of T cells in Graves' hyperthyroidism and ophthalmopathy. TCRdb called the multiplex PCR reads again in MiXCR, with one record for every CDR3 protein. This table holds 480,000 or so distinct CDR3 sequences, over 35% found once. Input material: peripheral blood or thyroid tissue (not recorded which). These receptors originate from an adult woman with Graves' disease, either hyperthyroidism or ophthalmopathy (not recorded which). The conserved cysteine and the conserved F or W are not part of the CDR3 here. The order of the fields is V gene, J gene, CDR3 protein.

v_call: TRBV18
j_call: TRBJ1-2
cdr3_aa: ASSPPTGNYGYT

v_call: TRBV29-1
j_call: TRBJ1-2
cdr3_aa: SAQDRGYGYT

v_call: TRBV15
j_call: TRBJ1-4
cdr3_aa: ATSSVGVGEKLF

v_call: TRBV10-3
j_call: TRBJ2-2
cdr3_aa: AISERPGELF

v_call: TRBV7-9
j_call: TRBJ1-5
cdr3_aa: ASSSTGQGTVQPQH

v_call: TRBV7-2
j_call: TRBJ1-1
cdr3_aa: ASSPSVVTEAF

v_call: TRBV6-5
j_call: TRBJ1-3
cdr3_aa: ASSSIRGNTIY

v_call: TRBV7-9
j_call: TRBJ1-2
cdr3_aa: ASAESQANYGYT

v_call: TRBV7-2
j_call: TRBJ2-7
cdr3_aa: ASSSLAGGYYEQY

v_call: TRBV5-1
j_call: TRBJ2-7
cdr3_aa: ASSLERGEQY

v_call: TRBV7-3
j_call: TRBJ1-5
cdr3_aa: ASSARTGSNQPQH

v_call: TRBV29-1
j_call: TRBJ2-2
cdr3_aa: SVETGTGELF

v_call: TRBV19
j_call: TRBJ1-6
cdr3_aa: ASRGTGEGDNSPLH

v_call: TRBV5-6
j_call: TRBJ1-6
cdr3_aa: ASSAGTGVSPLH

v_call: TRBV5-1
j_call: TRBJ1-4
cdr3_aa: ASSSLTNEKLF

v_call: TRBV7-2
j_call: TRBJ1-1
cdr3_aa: ASAKSNTEAF

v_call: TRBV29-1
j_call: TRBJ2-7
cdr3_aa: SVVAGSYEQY

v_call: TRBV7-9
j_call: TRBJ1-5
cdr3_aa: ASGPGQGANQPQH

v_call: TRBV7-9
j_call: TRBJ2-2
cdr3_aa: ASTVGAENTGELF

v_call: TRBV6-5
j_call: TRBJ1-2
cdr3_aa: ASKAGDSGYT

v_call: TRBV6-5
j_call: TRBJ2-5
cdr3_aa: ASRGTGAETQY

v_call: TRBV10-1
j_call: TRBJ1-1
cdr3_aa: ASSDNGVSSIRTEAF

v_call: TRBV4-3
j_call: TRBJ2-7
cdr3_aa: ASSQGGLAGVEQY

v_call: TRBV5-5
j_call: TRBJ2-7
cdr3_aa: ASSAGGQVSSYEQY

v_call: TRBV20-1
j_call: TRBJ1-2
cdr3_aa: SAYTRDINYGYT

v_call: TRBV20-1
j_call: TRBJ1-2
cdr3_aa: SARDFITRTGPNYGYT

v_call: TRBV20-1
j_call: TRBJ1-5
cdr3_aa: SAQGGNQPQH

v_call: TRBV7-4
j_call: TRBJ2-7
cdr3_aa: ASSPGLVAGTRPTYEQY

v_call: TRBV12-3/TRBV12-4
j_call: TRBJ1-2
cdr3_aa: ASTRLGRYT

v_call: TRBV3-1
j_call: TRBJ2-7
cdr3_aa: ASSLQSRAFGEQY

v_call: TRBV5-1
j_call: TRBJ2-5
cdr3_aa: ASSRDRLQETQY

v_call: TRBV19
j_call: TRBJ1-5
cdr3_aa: ASSIKAGLSNQPQH

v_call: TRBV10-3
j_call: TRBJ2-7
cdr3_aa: ASSSPPGLAGGPVGYEQY

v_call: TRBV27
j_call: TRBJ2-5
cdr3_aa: ASSGGQTQY

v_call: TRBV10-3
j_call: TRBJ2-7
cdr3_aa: AIAKQQEVRY

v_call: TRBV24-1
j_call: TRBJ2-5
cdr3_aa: ATSGEGDYQETQY

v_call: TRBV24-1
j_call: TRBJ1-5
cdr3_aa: ASSRADREGWGNQPQH

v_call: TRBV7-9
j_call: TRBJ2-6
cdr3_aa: ASSHRWVGANVLT

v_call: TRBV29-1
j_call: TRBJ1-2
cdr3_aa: SVDPDLRGYT

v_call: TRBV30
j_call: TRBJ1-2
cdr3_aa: AWSIFRAGYT

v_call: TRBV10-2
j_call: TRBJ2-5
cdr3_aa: ASSESGDQETQY